This T cell receptor beta chain comes out of a study of T-cell reconstitution after alpha-beta-depleted transplantation in children. The CDR3 runs 15 residues. Trimming took off 4 bases at V and 2 bases at J, with 10 bases between the two ends. Germline-derived CDR1 and CDR2 are SGHRS and YFSETQ. Unique molecular identifiers were incorporated when the TCRbeta library was constructed. TCRdb reprocessed the PCR reads via MiXCR and lists one record per CDR3 protein. The table records around 600,000 distinct CDR3 sequences, approximately 16% of them present only once. The rearrangement uses TRBV5-1 and TRBJ2-6; D is unclear. Sequenced here: PBMCs from the stem cell graft donor, sampled from the stem cell graft. The origin of this receptor is a human donor who donated a stem cell graft to a child with acute myeloid leukemia. DNA for the CDR3: TGCGCCAGCAGCCCGAACAACGCTGGGGCCAACGTCCTGACTTTC. Protein sequence: CASSPNNAGANVLTF.